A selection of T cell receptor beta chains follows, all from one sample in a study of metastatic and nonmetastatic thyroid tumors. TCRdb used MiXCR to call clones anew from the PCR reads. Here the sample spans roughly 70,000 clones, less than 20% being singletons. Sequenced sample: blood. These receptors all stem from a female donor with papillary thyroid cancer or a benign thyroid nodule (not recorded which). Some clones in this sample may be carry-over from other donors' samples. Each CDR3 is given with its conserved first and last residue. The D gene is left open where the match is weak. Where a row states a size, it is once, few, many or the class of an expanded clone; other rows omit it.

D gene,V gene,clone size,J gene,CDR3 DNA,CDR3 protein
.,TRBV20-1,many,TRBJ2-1,TGCAGTGCTGGTAGGGGGGGGAATGAGCAGTTCTTC,CSAGRGGNEQFF
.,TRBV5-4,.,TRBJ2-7,TGTGCCAGCAGCCCTGAGAGGGGGGGCCCTGCGTACGAGCAGTACTTC,CASSPERGGPAYEQYF
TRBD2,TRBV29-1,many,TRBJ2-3,TGCAGCGTTGTTCTAGCGGGAGAGTCCCCAGATACGCAGTATTTT,CSVVLAGESPDTQYF
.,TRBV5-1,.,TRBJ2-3,TGCGCCAGCAGCCCGGGGAGCACAGATACGCAGTATTTT,CASSPGSTDTQYF
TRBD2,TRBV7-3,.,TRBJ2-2,TGTGCCAGCAGCTTAATCGGACTAGTGTTTAACACCGGGGAGCTGTTTTTT,CASSLIGLVFNTGELFF
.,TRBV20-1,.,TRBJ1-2,TGCAGTGCACCCCCCAGACCGCCCTCTCACTATGGCTACACCTTC,CSAPPRPPSHYGYTF
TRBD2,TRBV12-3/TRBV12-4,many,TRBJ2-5,TGTGCCAGCAGTTTAACCCCGGGACTAGCGGCCGGGACCCAGTACTTC,CASSLTPGLAAGTQYF
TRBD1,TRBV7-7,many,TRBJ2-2,TGTGCTAGCAGCTCCGACAGGGGGAACACCGGGGAGCTGTTTTTT,CASSSDRGNTGELFF
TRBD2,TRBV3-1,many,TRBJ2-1,TGTGCCAGCAGCCAAGAGCTTCCGGGACTAGCGGGACCCAGCTCCTACAATGAGCAGTTCTTC,CASSQELPGLAGPSSYNEQFF
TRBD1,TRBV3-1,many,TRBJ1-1,TGTGCCAGCAGCCAGACAGGGTGGGCTTTCTTT,CASSQTGWAFF
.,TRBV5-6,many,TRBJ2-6,TGTGCCAGCAGCTTGACAGGGTTAGGGGCCAACGTCCTGACTTTC,CASSLTGLGANVLTF
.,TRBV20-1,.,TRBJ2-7,TGCAGTTGGGTACTCGCGGTCTCCTACGAGCAGTACTTC,CSWVLAVSYEQYF
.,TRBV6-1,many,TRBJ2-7,TGTGCCAGCAGTCCCCAGGTGGGGAATCCCCACGAGCAGTACTTC,CASSPQVGNPHEQYF
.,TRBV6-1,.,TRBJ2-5,TGTGCCAGCAGGGACATATTGAAAGAGACCCAGTACTTC,CASRDILKETQYF
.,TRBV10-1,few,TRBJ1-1,TGCGCCAGCAGTGAGTCCGCGAACACTGAAGCTTTCTTT,CASSESANTEAFF
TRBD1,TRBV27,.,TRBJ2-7,TGTGCCAGCAGAGATTCTCCGGGACAGGGTCAAGACGAGCAGTACTTC,CASRDSPGQGQDEQYF
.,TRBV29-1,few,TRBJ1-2,TGCAGCGTTGTAGGAGGCTATGGTTCGGATGGCTACACCTTC,CSVVGGYGSDGYTF
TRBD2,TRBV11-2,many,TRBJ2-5,TGTGCCAGCAGCTTGGCTAGCGGGGGGGTAGGGGAGACCCAGTACTTC,CASSLASGGVGETQYF
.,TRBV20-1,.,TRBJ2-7,TGCAGTGCTAGGCGGGCCTACGAGCAGTACTTC,CSARRAYEQYF
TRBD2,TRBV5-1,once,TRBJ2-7,TGCGCCAGCAGCTTGGCCCCGGGGGGAGCCTACGAGCAGTACTTC,CASSLAPGGAYEQYF
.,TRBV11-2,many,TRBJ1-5,TGTGCCAGCAGCTTAGGGGGGGATCAGCCCCAGCATTTT,CASSLGGDQPQHF
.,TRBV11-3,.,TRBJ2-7,TGTGCCATCATCCCCCGTGGACAGAACGAGCAGTACTTC,CAIIPRGQNEQYF
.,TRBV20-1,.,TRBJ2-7,TGCAGTGCTAGAGATCCGAGTGGGGAGAGCTCCTACGAGCAGTACTTC,CSARDPSGESSYEQYF
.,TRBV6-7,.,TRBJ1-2,TGTGCCAGCAGTGAAGGGACCATCGGGCCCTTC,CASSEGTIGPF
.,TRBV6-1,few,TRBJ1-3,TGTGCCAGCAGTGACCCCAGGGGTATGGCTGGAAACACCATATATTTT,CASSDPRGMAGNTIYF
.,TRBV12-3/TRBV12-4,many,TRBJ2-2,TGTGCCAGCAGCCAGGGTACCGGGGAGCTGTTTTTT,CASSQGTGELFF
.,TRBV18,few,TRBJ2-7,TGTGCCAGCTCGTCGGAACCGACAGCCCCGGAGCAGTACTTC,CASSSEPTAPEQYF
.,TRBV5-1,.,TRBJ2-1,TGCGCCAGCAGCTTGGGAGTAAGCGGAGGTGCCAGTAATGAGCAGTTCTTC,CASSLGVSGGASNEQFF
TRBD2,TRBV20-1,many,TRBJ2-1,TGCAGTGCGGATACTAGCGGGAGTATCAATGAGCAGTTCTTC,CSADTSGSINEQFF
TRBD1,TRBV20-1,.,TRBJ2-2,TGCAGTGCTAGAGGGGACAGGGTTGATGCCGGGGAGCTGTTTTTT,CSARGDRVDAGELFF
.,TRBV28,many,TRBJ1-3,TGTGCCAGCAGTTCCAGGACTGAGCCTGGAAACACCATATATTTT,CASSSRTEPGNTIYF
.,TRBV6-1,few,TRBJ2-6,TGTGCCAGCAGTCATCAGGCTGCTGTGGCCAACGTCCTGACTTTC,CASSHQAAVANVLTF
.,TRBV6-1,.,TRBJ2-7,TGTGCCATCTCTGGTGGGGGACGCGAGCAGTACTTC,CAISGGGREQYF
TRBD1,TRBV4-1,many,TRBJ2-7,TGCGCCAGCAGCCAAGGGGACAGGGAATTTGGCGAGCAGTACTTC,CASSQGDREFGEQYF
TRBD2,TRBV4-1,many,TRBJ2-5,TGCGCCAGCAGCCATCCGGGACTAGCGGGAGGGCCCGGGAAAGAGACCCAGTACTTC,CASSHPGLAGGPGKETQYF
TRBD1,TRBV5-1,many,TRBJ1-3,TGCGCCAGCCAGGGGGGAGTAAACTCTGGAAACACCATATATTTT,CASQGGVNSGNTIYF
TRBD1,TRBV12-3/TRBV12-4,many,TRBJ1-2,TGTGCCAGCAGTCTTGGACAGGGGGGCTACACCTTC,CASSLGQGGYTF